This T cell receptor (beta chain) came from a study of cytomegalovirus exposure and HLA in healthy donors (dated 2017 in TCRdb). Looking at the study overall: An earlier analysis of approximately 640 of the donors reported roughly 300 Gb of sequence data and some 120 million unique TCR beta sequences from about 179 million T cells. A later analysis re-examined previously published TCR beta repertoires from 610 or so donors and added high-resolution HLA genotyping to investigate patterns of TCR occurrence. Donor age, sex, ethnicity and CMV serostatus were compiled together with the repertoire data. HLA typing included class I and class II loci at four-digit resolution. In the later analysis, no new phenotypic data were used to find candidate immune exposures; instead, reliance was placed on TCR beta sequences and their occurrence across donors. An early release covering over 500 HLA-typed donors comprised roughly 300 gigabases of sequencing data and approximately 85 million unique TCR sequences. An earlier analysis of nearly 600 of the donors applied high-throughput TCR beta sequencing to assess whether each TCR beta V gene segment acted as functional or pseudogenic. Typing coverage differed by locus: A, B, C, DRB1 and DQB1 were typed in roughly 620-630 donors, DQA1 in about 550, DPA1 in over 600, and DPB1 in just under 490. About five DR-DQ haplotypes were handled as single units for association and clustering, since linkage in the cohort was strong. Along with the roughly 610-subject first cohort, a separate validation cohort of more than 90 different subjects was used. In a later genetic analysis, genome-wide SNP genotypes for about 65% of the 666 donors were used, and that subset was treated as a discovery cohort. The study aimed to test whether signatures of past pathogen exposure could be identified by cataloging public T cell receptors. Among 300 to 500 genotyped donors of the cohort, an average of roughly 230,000 unique TCR beta nucleotide sequences was sequenced per donor, of which roughly 17% were non-productive. All discovery cohort repertoires had been generated using a single sequencing platform. Using immunosequencing, the study profiled T cell repertoires from 500 to 800 subjects and related those repertoires to cytomegalovirus serostatus. The study combined high-throughput TCR immunosequencing, statistical association of individual TCRs with disease status, and machine learning to predict cytomegalovirus infection status. The genetic ancestry cluster associated with self-reported Caucasian donors included 81% of the 398 genotyped donors. What the research found in general, with its limitations: A further reported finding was that TCR beta sequences accurately predicted the HLA-A and HLA-B alleles for most subjects in the first cohort. V-gene and J-gene trimming of TCR beta chains was associated with a missense DCLRE1C variant in a later genetic analysis, and the association was replicated in an independent cohort. The presence/absence analyses assumed that sequencing depth was roughly uniform across donors, and that assumption may not be true. This cohort had only TCR beta chains sequenced, and the lack of alpha or paired-chain data limited which features could be detected. When HLA alleles, especially DR and DQ, strongly co-occurred, attributing TCR associations to individual alleles was difficult. Correlated functional status among segregating V segments might reflect linkage disequilibrium, but an unknown experimental factor could not be ruled out. Cytomegalovirus status was reported to be diagnosed by the classifier with high specificity and sensitivity in both the original and validation cohorts. A few of the identified cytomegalovirus-associated TCR beta chains were confirmed in vitro to be specific for cytomegalovirus antigens. The authors suggested that the approach could potentially be generalized to other disease states and immunological phenotypes. According to a later analysis, most CMV-associated TCR beta chains appeared to be HLA-restricted, and the HLA associations seemed to be driven largely by CMV exposure. In the study, roughly 160 TCR beta chains were listed as associated with cytomegalovirus. The earlier analysis of nearly 600 of the donors excluded about 16 rarely observed V segments, including chromosome 9 orphons, because counts were too low. According to a later genetic analysis, donors in an Asian-associated ancestry cluster had fewer N-insertions in productive TCRs than the roughly 670-donor mean. Specific HLA alleles were associated with roughly 17,000 TCR beta sequences at a false discovery rate of 0.05 in a later analysis. Some IMGT-functional V segments, including TRBV6-2 and TRBV6-3, could not be told apart with the 87-base-pair reads, so those segments were excluded. For the cohort, immune exposure information was limited to CMV serostatus. In a later analysis, HLA-associated TCR beta chains were found to be more clonally expanded and to have lower generation probabilities than equally common non-associated chains. Most TCR sequences were seen in very few donors, while some public TCRs were found in many individuals. A later analysis found that TCR association rates varied across HLA loci, with DRB1 alleles showing the most associated TCRs and HLA-C alleles the fewest. In a later analysis, several top co-occurrence clusters were reported to appear linked to parvovirus B19, influenza, CMV and Epstein-Barr virus. A group of highly shared sequence variants was considered likely to be a technical artifact of the sequencing pipeline. Because HLA typing was missing for some donors at each locus, association tests included only the typed subset. In an earlier analysis of around 600 of the donors, most TCR beta V segments were observed in productive rearrangements about 87% or about 30% of the time, broadly matching IMGT annotations.

On this clone: Its antigen has not been determined. Base qualities are not recorded, but no much larger clone differs from it by a single base.

Taken from cysteine to phenylalanine, the CDR3 has 14 residues. Only the CDR3 DNA stays, 42 bases, in frame from base 1. According to the germline V gene, CDR1 reads SGDLS and CDR2 reads YYNGEE. The germline ends are 11 bases apart after V is trimmed by 4 bases and J by 1 base. Libraries were made using the immunoSEQ multiplex PCR assay. For the multiplex PCR, a mixture combining 60 forward primers for TCR Vbeta segments and 13 reverse primers for TCR Jbeta segments was used. The CDR3 region of rearranged TCR beta genes was amplified from genomic DNA with a multiplex PCR assay. On the Illumina HiSeq System, the amplified TCR beta libraries were sequenced as 87-base-pair reads. Concerning the study's data processing: In a later analysis, tens of millions of unique TCR beta chains were counted across the roughly 700 repertoires, and roughly 9.9 million of these chains were shared by at least two donors. Raw reads were error-corrected and collapsed into unique sequences with a nearest-neighbor algorithm that merged closely related sequences to remove PCR and sequencing errors. CDR3 sequences were aligned to IMGT reference sequences to assign V, D and J gene segments. For a sequence to be retained, a match of at least six nucleotides was required to both a V gene segment and a J gene segment. Rearrangements were called productive when the CDR3 lacked stop codons and stayed in frame with V and J; all others were non-productive. CDR3 was defined according to IMGT convention as the region running from the second conserved V-encoded cysteine to the conserved J-encoded phenylalanine. In an earlier analysis of just under 600 of the donors, sequences lacking an unambiguous match to a single V gene segment were excluded. In an earlier analysis of approximately 500 of the donors, a V segment was called functional when productive rearrangements were above 56.7%, and segregating when the standard deviation between donors exceeded 5%. A statistical classification framework was built for diagnosing cytomegalovirus status from the catalog of TCR beta chain sequences. In a later analysis, TCR nucleotide sequences were compared against IMGT/GENE-DB human TR gene sequences so that V and J genes could be assigned. A later analysis assigned CDR3 sequences and most-parsimonious VDJ recombination scenarios with the TCRdist pipeline. A later analysis defined each TCR beta chain by its CDR3 amino acid sequence plus V-gene family, and excluded reads lacking a unique V-gene family. A later analysis removed several hundred highly shared, low-generation-probability nucleotide sequences to deal with suspected cross-contamination and a sequencing artifact. In a later analysis, a clonal expansion index for each public chain was calculated from normalized within-repertoire ranks of inferred template counts. In a later analysis, generation probabilities were computed with a VDJ recombination model fitted to out-of-frame rearrangements, and the resulting probabilities were checked against IGoR. A later analysis scored TCR-TCR, TCR-HLA and TCR-CMV co-occurrence with hypergeometric tests, applying a repertoire-size bias correction to TCR pairs. To estimate false discovery rates, a later analysis permuted the HLA or CMV assignments 20 times. In a later analysis, co-occurring TCRs were grouped using DBSCAN, and TCRdist sequence similarity was added for clustering within HLA-allele-positive subsets. Co-occurrence clustering excluded repertoires with fewer than 30,000 or more than 120,000 public chains, plus five with anomalous nucleotide sharing. TCRdb took this table from immuneACCESS and kept in-frame rearrangements with V and J called. Such tables lack part of the clones; where checked against another copy, unresolved V genes explain under half of the gap, and the rest is unexplained. For V, J and clone size, that table is used; D and trimming come from the DNA. In all, the sample holds about 60,000 clones, and approximately 73% of those were seen once. The ten largest clones add up to roughly 5.9% of the sample.

In total, roughly 670 healthy bone marrow donors made up the cohort. All cohort members were sampled while nominally healthy, although unrecorded immune exposures were likely present. The donor tested CMV seronegative and was one of the 352 seronegative cohort members. Every donor gave a peripheral blood sample, and the peripheral blood mononuclear cells from that sample were used for TCR beta sequencing. The Qiagen DNeasy Blood Extraction Kit was used to extract genomic DNA from the blood cell samples. The sequenced sample was PBMCs. The TCR sequence derives from a man aged 45-60 years in good health and CMV-seronegative. Rearrangement joined TRBV9 to TRBJ1-2; the best D guess is TRBD1, with 6 bases matching. The DNA sequence follows: TGTGCCAGCAGCTCCCTCAGGGGTAACTATGGCTACACCTTC. Its protein is CASSSLRGNYGYTF.